This TCR beta chain was captured by sequencing in a study of T cell repertoires in cytomegalovirus infection. TCRdb ran MiXCR on the reads and lists one entry per CDR3 protein. The sample records a few hundred thousand distinct CDR3 sequences, 22% being singletons. Between the trimmed V and J ends, which lost 1 base and 8 bases, there was a span of 11 bases. Germline V gene sequence: CDR1 SNHLY, CDR2 FYNNEI. This CDR3 contains 13 residues. This clonotype has just a few counts. The sample comprised CD8+ T cells from PBMCs. This sequence originates from a human donor in good health (CMV status not recorded). Some clones in this sample may be carry-over from other donors' samples. V is TRBV2 and J is TRBJ1-1; no reliable D call. In DNA, the CDR3 is TGTGCCAGCAGTGAAGGCCCCACCGTCGAAGCTTTCTTT. It encodes CASSEGPTVEAFF.